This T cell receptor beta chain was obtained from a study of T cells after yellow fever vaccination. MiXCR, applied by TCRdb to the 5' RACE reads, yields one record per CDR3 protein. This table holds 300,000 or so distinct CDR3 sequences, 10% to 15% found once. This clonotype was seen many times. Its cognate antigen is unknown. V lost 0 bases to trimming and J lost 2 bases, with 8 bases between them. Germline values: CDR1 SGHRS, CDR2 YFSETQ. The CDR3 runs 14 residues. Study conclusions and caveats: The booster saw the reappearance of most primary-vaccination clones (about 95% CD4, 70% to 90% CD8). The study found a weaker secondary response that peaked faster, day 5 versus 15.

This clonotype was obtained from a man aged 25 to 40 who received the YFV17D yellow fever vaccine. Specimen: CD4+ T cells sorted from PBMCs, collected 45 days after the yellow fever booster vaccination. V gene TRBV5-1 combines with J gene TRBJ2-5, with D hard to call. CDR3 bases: TGCGCCAGCAGCTTGGCAAGCAGTCAAGAGACCCAGTACTTC. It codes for CASSLASSQETQYF.